The 23 T cell receptor beta chains given below trace back to one sample, sequenced in a study of blood T cell repertoires in COVID-19. Some clones are missing from TCRdb's copy, which holds only in-frame ones; the method was immunoSEQ multiplex PCR. Of fewer than 300,000 clones in the sample, approximately 85% are singletons; the top ten hold roughly 4%. Sequencing input: PBMCs or T cells enriched from blood (not recorded which). Receptor source: a woman in her twenties or thirties who had recovered from COVID-19.

The rearrangement links TRBV7-8 to TRBJ1-3, with no clear D. CDR3 length equals 14 residues. Trimming removed 1 base at V and 0 bases at J, with 4 bases between. Germline CDR1 reads SGHVS; CDR2 reads FQNEAQ. The chain's CDR3 is CASSLDISGNTIYF. The CDR3 nucleotides read TGTGCCAGCAGCTTAGACATCTCTGGAAACACCATATATTTT.

The gene calls are TRBV10-2 and TRBJ2-7; 7 positions agree with TRBD1. Germline loops: CDR1 WSHSY, CDR2 SAAADI. With V trimmed by 2 bases and J by 0 bases, 1 base remained unmatched. The CDR3 length is 14 residues. CDR3 region: CASSEGTVSYEQYF. The CDR3 nucleotides read TGCGCCAGCAGTGAGGGGACAGTCTCCTACGAGCAGTACTTC.

V usage is TRBV29-1 and J usage is TRBJ2-5, with 8 bases fitting TRBD1. V dropped 1 base and J dropped 5; count of bases not matched to a gene: 3. CDR1 is SQVTM, CDR2 ANQGSEA, per germline. The CDR3 has 13 amino acids. CDR3 protein: CSVEGRGPETQYF. CDR3 bases: TGCAGCGTTGAAGGCAGGGGGCCGGAGACCCAGTACTTC.

The chain recombines TRBV6-4 with TRBJ2-1, with D uncertain. The CDR3 has 14 residues. CDR1 is MRHNA, CDR2 SNTAGT, per germline. Trimming took 4 bases from V and 8 from J, leaving 15 bases between them. The CDR3 nucleotides are TGTGCCAGCAGTGTCGAAGGTCCTACAGATGAGCAGTTCTTC. Amino acid sequence: CASSVEGPTDEQFF.

This chain uses TRBV4-2 with TRBJ2-7; 7 positions agree with TRBD1. This CDR3 has 15 residues. Germline V gene lookup returns CDR1 LGHNA and CDR2 YNFKEQ. With V trimmed by 2 bases and J by 0 bases, 4 bases remained unmatched. The CDR3 DNA follows: TGTGCCAGCAGCCAACCCGGACAGGACTCCTACGAGCAGTACTTC. The encoded protein is CASSQPGQDSYEQYF.

The V gene is TRBV7-7, the J gene TRBJ1-3; D is undetermined. From germline, CDR1 is SSHAT and CDR2 FNYEAQ (reference sequence). V lost 5 bases and J lost 4, with 6 bases in between. The CDR3 loop spans 12 amino acids. CDR3 nucleotide sequence: TGTGCCAGCAGCGCGGGGGGAAACACCATATATTTT. It encodes CASSAGGNTIYF.

A single count supports this clone. The chain couples TRBV6-5 to TRBJ1-2; 10 positions match TRBD1. J gave up 8 bases and V 5 bases, and 11 bases lay outside the gene matches. In germline, CDR1 is MNHEY, CDR2 SVGAGI. The CDR3 is 15 residues long. In DNA, the CDR3 is TGTGCCAGCAGTCCAGCTGACAGGGGGCTGAGGGGCTACACCTTC. Translated, it gives CASSPADRGLRGYTF.

V is TRBV7-9 and J is TRBJ2-3; D ambiguous. Germline CDR1 is SEHNR and CDR2 is FQNEAQ (reference sequence). The CDR3 totals 18 residues. Trimming took 2 bases from V and 0 from J, leaving 18 bases between them. The CDR3 loop is CASSLTRVLLGSTDTQYF. CDR3 in DNA: TGTGCCAGCAGCTTAACCCGGGTTTTGTTGGGTAGCACAGATACGCAGTATTTT.

The V and J genes are TRBV7-9 and TRBJ2-3, with TRBD2 matching over 8 bases. This CDR3 has 17 amino acids. Looked up from germline, CDR1 is SEHNR and CDR2 is FQNEAQ (reference sequence). V shed 7 bases and J 2 bases; nucleotides not matched to a gene: 14. The CDR3 DNA reads as TGTGCCAGCATCGCCCCCAGGGGCGGGGGGTACACAGATACGCAGTATTTT. Translated, it gives CASIAPRGGGYTDTQYF.

The V gene is TRBV6-5, the J gene TRBJ2-1; a possible D gene is TRBD2 (6 bases). Trimming removed 0 bases from V and 8 bases from J, with 11 bases in between. The germline CDR1 and CDR2 sequences are MNHEY and SVGAGI. This CDR3 has 14 amino acids. As DNA, the CDR3 is TGTGCCAGCAGTTACTCGACTGGGAGGCATGAGCAGTTCTTC. It encodes CASSYSTGRHEQFF.

This clone was detected only a few times. The chain is built from TRBV29-1 and TRBJ2-5; TRBD1 is a possible D gene (6 bases). Trimming took off 7 bases at V and 5 bases at J, with 14 bases between the two ends. CDR3 length equals 12 residues. Germline V gene lookup returns CDR1 SQVTM and CDR2 ANQGSEA. The CDR3 protein is CSALQGWETQYF. The CDR3 nucleotides read TGCAGCGCACTACAGGGATGGGAGACCCAGTACTTC.

J is TRBJ2-5 and V is TRBV4-1, with TRBD1 matching over 9 bases. Germline CDR1 reads MGHRA; CDR2 reads YSYEKL. J lost 1 base, V lost 4 bases, and 19 bases had no gene match. This CDR3 spans 20 amino acids. In DNA, the CDR3 is TGCGCCAGCAGCCCGCAAACAGGGACAGGGCAAAGCCTTATCCAAGAGACCCAGTACTTC. Translated, it gives CASSPQTGTGQSLIQETQYF.

The chain combines TRBV7-6 with TRBJ2-5; possibly TRBD1 for D (8 bases). V lost 2 bases and J 0 bases, leaving 16 bases between the germline ends. This CDR3 has 17 residues. From germline, CDR1 is SGHVS and CDR2 FNYEAQ. CDR3 nucleotide sequence: TGTGCCAGCAGCTTACGGACAGGGAGGGGAAACCAAGAGACCCAGTACTTC. Translation gives CASSLRTGRGNQETQYF.

This chain uses TRBV6-5 with TRBJ1-1; no clear D gene. Germline CDR1 MNHEY, CDR2 SVGAGI. CDR3 length: 14 residues. Deletions cut 3 bases from V and 2 bases from J, with 10 bases between. DNA for the CDR3: TGTGCCAGCAGTTATCGTGCGGCAAACACTGAAGCTTTCTTT. Amino acid sequence: CASSYRAANTEAFF.

The chain links TRBV2 to TRBJ2-1; possibly TRBD2 for D (5 bases). V lost 4 bases to trimming and J lost 7 bases, with 14 bases between them. From germline, CDR1 is SNHLY and CDR2 FYNNEI. This CDR3 comprises 14 residues. The CDR3 DNA sequence: TGTGCCAGCAGTGGACTACGAGCTACTAATGAGCAGTTCTTC. It translates to CASSGLRATNEQFF.

The chain carries TRBV28 and TRBJ2-3; 11 nucleotides match TRBD2. After removal of 2 bases from V and 1 base from J, the junction contained 8 bases not matched to a gene. The CDR3 extends over 18 amino acids. Germline values: CDR1 MDHEN, CDR2 SYDVKM. The DNA for the CDR3 is TGTGCCAGCAGTTTAAATTTAGCGGGGGGGCCCGGCACAGATACGCAGTATTTT. It translates to CASSLNLAGGPGTDTQYF.

The chain employs TRBV5-1 and TRBJ1-2; the match to TRBD1 covers 7 bases. Germline CDR1 reads SGHRS; CDR2 reads YFSETQ. Trimming removed 0 bases from V and 4 bases from J; junction bases left unmatched: 3. The CDR3 runs to 14 residues. The DNA for the CDR3 is TGCGCCAGCAGCTTGGACACAGGGGTCTATGGCTACACCTTC. Translating it yields CASSLDTGVYGYTF.

This clone was counted a few times. The chain combines TRBV27 with TRBJ2-7; 13 bases map to TRBD2. This CDR3 comprises 15 residues. CDR1 and CDR2 (germline): MNHEY, SMNVEV (reference sequence). With V trimmed by 3 bases and J by 5 bases, 4 bases remained unmatched. CDR3 residues: CASSFDGLAGDEQYF. DNA of the CDR3: TGTGCCAGCAGTTTTGACGGACTAGCGGGAGACGAGCAGTACTTC.

The chain has TRBV5-6 and TRBJ2-7, with a tentative D call TRBD2 (6 bases). Trimming took off 1 base at V and 12 bases at J, with 14 bases between the two ends. The V gene's germline CDR1 is SGHDT and CDR2 YYEEEE. The CDR3 runs 12 residues. CDR3 region: CASSLYQGLPYF. For the CDR3, the DNA is TGTGCCAGCAGCTTGTATCAGGGACTTCCGTACTTC.

The chain is built from TRBV18 and TRBJ1-1; tentative D call: TRBD1 (6 bases). The CDR3 covers 13 residues. Trimming removed 3 bases from V and 11 bases from J, with 16 bases in between. The germline gives CDR1 KGHSH, CDR2 LQKENI. The CDR3 region has the DNA TGTGCCAGCTCACCCGAACAGGGACCGGGGGCTTTCTTT. This translates into CASSPEQGPGAFF.

V gene TRBV5-6 combines with J gene TRBJ1-5; D is perhaps TRBD1 (5 bases). V lost 2 bases to trimming and J lost 3 bases, with 12 bases between them. Germline CDR1 SGHDT, CDR2 YYEEEE. The CDR3 spans 15 residues. The CDR3 DNA sequence: TGTGCCAGCAGCTTAAGTGACAGATTCAATCAGCCCCAGCATTTT. Translation: CASSLSDRFNQPQHF.

V usage is TRBV5-1 and J usage is TRBJ1-5; the D gene is possibly TRBD1 (5 bases). V lost 4 bases and J lost 4, with 15 bases in between. CDR3 length equals 15 residues. The germline V gene encodes CDR1 SGHRS and CDR2 YFSETQ. CDR3 DNA: TGCGCCAGCAGCCCAAATACAGGTCCAAATCAGCCCCAGCATTTT. Encoded protein: CASSPNTGPNQPQHF.

This rearrangement joins TRBV18 to TRBJ2-5, with 7 nucleotides matching TRBD1. There are 14 residues in the CDR3. Germline assignment: CDR1 KGHSH and CDR2 LQKENI. J lost 2 bases, V lost 0 bases, and 0 bases had no gene match. CDR3 loop: CASSPPGQQETQYF. CDR3 sequence (DNA): TGTGCCAGCTCACCACCGGGACAGCAAGAGACCCAGTACTTC.